Listed here are 29 T cell receptor beta chains from one sample, sequenced in a study of control samples from healthy donors and cancer patients. Only in-frame clones appear in the TCRdb table, and some are missing; sequencing was by immunoSEQ multiplex PCR. The profile shows 150,000 to 200,000 clones, about 90% of them singletons. The sequenced sample was blood. The receptor source for this set is a man younger than 35 in good health.

The table lists this clone with a count of one. The CDR3: CAWSAARGLPDTQYF. The CDR3 DNA follows: TGTGCCTGGAGCGCCGCGCGGGGCCTACCAGATACGCAGTATTTT. The rearrangement links TRBV30 to TRBJ2-3; TRBD2 might be the D (6 bases). The germline V gene has CDR1 GTSNPN and CDR2 SVGIG (reference sequence). Trimming took 3 bases from V and 4 from J, leaving 17 bases between them. There are 15 residues in the CDR3.

This clone was seen only once. CDR3 sequence (DNA): TGCAGTGCTCAGGGGGGGGTCGAGCAGTACTTC. It specifies CSAQGGVEQYF. The J gene is TRBJ2-7, the V gene TRBV20-1, with D perhaps given as TRBD1 or TRBD2 (7 bases each). From germline, CDR1 is DFQATT and CDR2 SNEGSKA (reference sequence). This CDR3 region has 11 residues. Trimming removed 5 bases at V and 6 bases at J, with 11 bases between.

For the CDR3, the DNA is TGTGCCACCAGCAGAGATAAGGGCTTGGGGAAGACCCAGTACTTC. Translating gives CATSRDKGLGKTQYF. The rearrangement uses TRBV15 and TRBJ2-5; no firm D call. Germline CDR1 LNHNV, CDR2 YYDKDF (reference sequence). CDR3 length: 15 residues. The V gene lost 0 bases and the J gene lost 6 bases, with 14 bases spanning the gap.

The chain has TRBV3-1 (or the pseudogene TRBV3-2) and TRBJ2-5; D is unclear. The germline CDR1 and CDR2 sequences are LGHDT and YNNKEL (reference sequence). The V end was cut by 0 bases, the J end by 4 bases, with 3 bases between. This CDR3 has 12 residues. The CDR3 reads CASSQDRETQYF. The CDR3 DNA reads as TGTGCCAGCAGCCAAGATCGAGAGACCCAGTACTTC.

This rearrangement joins TRBV2 to TRBJ2-1; D remains ambiguous. The CDR3 length is 14 residues. Trimming removed 4 bases at V and 0 bases at J, with 7 bases between. Germline assignment: CDR1 SNHLY and CDR2 FYNNEI. The CDR3 spells CASSARSSYNEQFF. As DNA, the CDR3 is TGTGCCAGCAGTGCCAGAAGCTCCTACAATGAGCAGTTCTTC.

The chain carries TRBV30 and TRBJ1-6; possible D gene TRBD1, 5 bases. This CDR3 is 13 amino acids long. Deletions cut 2 bases from V and 10 bases from J, with 12 bases between. CDR1 and CDR2 from the germline V gene are GTSNPN and SVGIG (reference sequence). The CDR3 DNA is TGTGCCTGGAGTCCGCGACAGTTCTCACCCCTCCACTTT. It specifies CAWSPRQFSPLHF.

This clone was counted a single time. V and J are TRBV6-6 and TRBJ2-2, with a possible D match to TRBD2 (7 bases). V was clipped by 5 bases and J by 0 bases, with 16 bases between them. The length of the CDR3 is 17 residues. Looked up from germline, CDR1 is MNHNY and CDR2 is SVGAGI (reference sequence). In DNA form, the CDR3 reads TGTGCCAGCAGTCCAAGGGAGGGGGGTACGAACACCGGGGAGCTGTTTTTT. It is translated as CASSPREGGTNTGELFF.

This chain uses TRBV12-3 or TRBV12-4 with TRBJ1-2; D ambiguous. The CDR3 consists of 10 residues. V gave up 10 bases and J gave up 5 bases, with 8 bases separating them. The CDR3 DNA follows: TGTGCCACCGACCGATATGGCTACACCTTC. Residues: CATDRYGYTF.

J is TRBJ1-6 and V is TRBV30; D remains unclear. V lost 1 base and J 0 bases, leaving 1 base between the germline ends. The CDR3 runs 13 residues. Germline CDR1 reads GTSNPN; CDR2 reads SVGIG (reference sequence). The CDR3 sequence: CAWSASYNSPLHF. In DNA, the CDR3 is TGTGCCTGGAGTGCCTCCTATAATTCACCCCTCCACTTT.

The CDR3 nucleotides read TGTGCCAGCAGTTTATGGCAGGGTCTGGGAGAGCAGTTCTTC. It is translated as CASSLWQGLGEQFF. This chain links TRBV28 with TRBJ2-1; D perhaps matches TRBD1 (5 bases). The CDR3 covers 14 residues. Trimming took off 0 bases at V and 10 bases at J, with 13 bases between the two ends. Germline V gene sequence: CDR1 MDHEN, CDR2 SYDVKM.

The rearrangement joins TRBV4-3 to TRBJ2-7, with TRBD2 identical over 12 bases. Germline V CDR1 and CDR2: LGHNA, YSLEER. The CDR3 is 16 residues long. The trim removed 3 bases at V and 1 base at J, leaving 4 bases unmatched. As DNA, the CDR3 is TGCGCCAGCAGCCAGTTACTAGCGGGGGGTTCCTACGAGCAGTACTTC. It encodes CASSQLLAGGSYEQYF.

The rearrangement uses TRBV6-5 and TRBJ2-3, with D possibly being TRBD1 (5 bases). CDR3 length equals 15 residues. Germline V lookup: CDR1 MNHEY, CDR2 SVGAGI. Between the trimmed V and J ends, which lost 5 bases and 2 bases, there was a span of 14 bases. CDR3 sequence reads: CASSMTAGATDTQYF. CDR3 DNA: TGTGCCAGCAGTATGACAGCTGGGGCCACAGATACGCAGTATTTT.

The chain is built from TRBV4-3 and TRBJ1-1; D is uncertain. Trimming removed 1 base from V and 1 base from J, with 7 bases in between. CDR1 LGHNA and CDR2 YSLEER come from the germline V gene. The CDR3 has 14 amino acids. The CDR3 is CASSQGPQNTEAFF. The CDR3, as DNA: TGCGCCAGCAGCCAAGGACCCCAGAACACTGAAGCTTTCTTT.

The chain has TRBV18 and TRBJ2-2, with TRBD2 identical over 9 bases. There are 16 residues in the CDR3. The ends lost 0 bases at V and 1 base at J; junction bases unmatched: 0. Germline V gives CDR1 KGHSH, CDR2 LQKENI. The CDR3 spells CASSPPAGGNTGELFF. CDR3 coding DNA: TGTGCCAGCTCACCACCAGCGGGGGGGAACACCGGGGAGCTGTTTTTT. Full variable domain (remainder filled in from reference TRBV18 and TRBJ2-2): NAGVMQNPRHLVRRRGQEARLRCSPMKGHSHVYWYRQLPEEGLKFMVYLQKENIIDESGMPKERFSAEFPKEGPSILRIQQVVRGDSAAYFCASSPPAGGNTGELFFGEGSRLTVL.

CDR3 in amino acids: CASSIRPTEAFF. In DNA, the CDR3 is TGTGCCAGTAGTATCCGGCCCACTGAAGCTTTCTTT. The gene calls are TRBV19 and TRBJ1-1; no firm D call. The V end was cut by 3 bases, the J end by 4 bases, with 6 bases between. Germline CDR1 reads LNHDA; CDR2 reads SQIVND (reference sequence). CDR3 length: 12 residues.

The chain links TRBV7-2 to TRBJ2-3; the match to TRBD2 covers 11 bases. The V segment lost 6 bases and the J segment 6 bases; nucleotides outside the gene matches: 17. This CDR3 is built from 18 residues. In germline, CDR1 is SGHTA, CDR2 FQGNSA. The CDR3 nucleotides are TGTGCCAGCAGTTTAAACCCGGGACTAGCGGCTCAGCAGGATACGCAGTATTTT. Encoded protein: CASSLNPGLAAQQDTQYF.

This clone is judged medium-sized. This rearrangement joins TRBV4-2 to TRBJ2-1, with 9 bases fitting TRBD2. The V gene's germline CDR1 is LGHNA and CDR2 YNFKEQ. V lost 0 bases to trimming and J lost 2 bases; unmatched junction nucleotides: 5. This CDR3 spans 17 amino acids. The CDR3 reads CASSQEGGGAPYNEQFF. The CDR3, as DNA: TGTGCCAGCAGCCAAGAAGGCGGGGGGGCCCCCTACAATGAGCAGTTCTTC.

The chain uses TRBV7-8 and TRBJ2-3; D gene ambiguous. The ends were cut back, 2 bases at V and 1 base at J, with 16 bases in the middle. The CDR3 contains 17 residues. Germline CDR1 and CDR2: SGHVS and FQNEAQ. The CDR3 DNA sequence: TGTGCCAGCAGCTTAAAGGTCTCAGCGCAACGCACAGATACGCAGTATTTT. Its protein product is CASSLKVSAQRTDTQYF.

In its sample, this clone was seen once. J is TRBJ1-2 and V is TRBV19; TRBD1 matches 10 bases. The CDR3 loop spans 13 amino acids. Trimming at V came to 9 bases and at J to 2 bases, leaving 3 bases not matched to a gene. Germline CDR1 and CDR2: LNHDA and SQIVND (reference sequence). This CDR3 is CASGQGGNYGYTF. The CDR3 DNA sequence: TGTGCCAGCGGACAGGGGGGAAACTATGGCTACACCTTC.

The rearrangement links TRBV5-1 to TRBJ2-7; no clear D gene. This CDR3 comprises 13 residues. The V gene lost 4 bases and the J gene lost 5 bases, with 13 bases spanning the gap. The germline V gene encodes CDR1 SGHRS and CDR2 YFSETQ. The CDR3 DNA is TGCGCCAGCAGCCGGACGGTTAGCCACGAGCAGTACTTC. This gives the protein CASSRTVSHEQYF.

The chain employs TRBV10-3 and TRBJ1-6; D uncertain. Germline V gene data show CDR1 as ENHRY and CDR2 as SYGVKD. Trimming took 4 bases from V and 10 from J, leaving 14 bases between them. The CDR3 sequence is 14 residues long. The CDR3 DNA reads as TGTGCCATCAGTGGTCTCAAAAGTGGATCACCCCTCCACTTT. This codes for CAISGLKSGSPLHF.

This clone was recorded only once. V is TRBV6-5 and J is TRBJ2-7; TRBD2 matches 7 bases. The CDR3 has 14 residues. Germline lookup yields CDR1 MNHEY and CDR2 SVGAGI. V lost 2 bases and J lost 3; bases outside the gene matches: 4. This chain's CDR3 is CASSYGPGGYEQYF. The CDR3 bases are TGTGCCAGCAGTTACGGTCCGGGGGGCTACGAGCAGTACTTC.

V gene TRBV6-5 combines with J gene TRBJ2-7; 7 bases agree with TRBD1. The ends lost 3 bases at V and 4 bases at J; junction bases unmatched: 3. Germline V gene sequence: CDR1 MNHEY, CDR2 SVGAGI. The CDR3 length is 13 residues. The CDR3 DNA reads TGTGCCAGCAGTTATCCAGGGGGTTACGAGCAGTACTTC. Protein sequence: CASSYPGGYEQYF.

DNA of the CDR3: TGTGCCAGCAGTGAAAACAAAGGAGGAGGTCATAATGAAAAACTGTTTTTT. Encoded protein: CASSENKGGGHNEKLFF. The V and J genes are TRBV6-1 and TRBJ1-4; D is ambiguous. This CDR3 comprises 17 residues. Germline lookup yields CDR1 MNHNS and CDR2 SASEGT. Trimming cost V 2 bases and J 4 bases, with 17 bases left between them.

This chain joins TRBV28 and TRBJ2-3, with TRBD2 identical over 12 bases. Trimming cost V 1 base and J 8 bases; bases outside gene matches: 10. Germline assignment: CDR1 MDHEN and CDR2 SYDVKM. This CDR3 spans 17 amino acids. The CDR3 is CASSLFASGGASGTQYF. CDR3 nucleotides: TGTGCCAGCAGTTTATTTGCTAGCGGGGGGGCCTCGGGTACGCAGTATTTT.

The J gene is TRBJ2-1, the V gene TRBV2; maybe TRBD2 (6 bases). The CDR3 length is 16 residues. Germline V CDR1 and CDR2: SNHLY, FYNNEI. The ends were cut back, 4 bases at V and 2 bases at J, with 15 bases in the middle. The CDR3 is CASSGTAGRAYNEQFF. In DNA form, the CDR3 reads TGTGCCAGCAGTGGAACGGCCGGGAGAGCCTACAATGAGCAGTTCTTC.

The V gene is TRBV5-1, the J gene TRBJ2-3, with a possible D match to TRBD2 (5 bases). V was clipped by 4 bases and J by 3 bases, with 12 bases between them. CDR1 is SGHRS and CDR2 is YFSETQ in the germline V gene. The CDR3 runs to 14 residues. The CDR3 bases are TGCGCCAGCAGCCCCACCCCGGGGACAGATACGCAGTATTTT. Translating gives CASSPTPGTDTQYF.

This chain uses TRBV18 with TRBJ2-5; maybe TRBD1 (6 bases). Trimming took 0 bases from V and 1 from J, leaving 9 bases between them. The germline CDR1 and CDR2 sequences are KGHSH and LQKENI. CDR3 length: 15 amino acids. CDR3 sequence (DNA): TGTGCCAGCTCACCACCAGCAGGGGTCCAAGAGACCCAGTACTTC. Protein product: CASSPPAGVQETQYF.

In its sample, this clone was seen once. The chain couples TRBV9 to TRBJ2-3; D uncertain. From germline, CDR1 is SGDLS and CDR2 YYNGEE. The CDR3 runs to 13 residues. Trimming took 4 bases from V and 1 from J, leaving 7 bases between them. The CDR3 region is CASSTPGTDTQYF. In DNA form, the CDR3 reads TGTGCCAGCAGCACCCCGGGCACAGATACGCAGTATTTT.